A single T cell receptor beta chain is shown here with its context. The sample belongs to a study of tumor-infiltrating lymphocytes in primary liver carcinoma. Trimming removed 4 bases at V and 3 bases at J, with 16 bases between. This CDR3 contains 15 residues. The V gene's germline CDR1 is GTSNPN and CDR2 SVGIG (reference sequence). With around 500 ng total RNA as template and a constant-region primer, TCR beta cDNA was made. Employing slightly modified ARM-PCR, three nested multiplex PCR rounds were run, and these gave rise to the TCR beta libraries. A C-beta reverse primer was combined with TRBV1-TRBV30 forward primers in the first two PCR rounds, and each round had 10 cycles. TCRdb redid the calling of the multiplex PCR reads with MiXCR, one entry per CDR3 protein. The sample contains about 48,000 distinct CDR3 sequences, over 65% of which appear only once. Co-extracted RNA and DNA came from 20-30 mg of unsorted bulk tissue. Five distinct regions per tumor were sampled.

The sequencing sample was made of liver tumor tissue from sampling region 3. Specified subset: tumor region T3, left-lateral pole. This clonotype was obtained from a man aged 40-55 years with primary liver carcinoma and hepatitis B virus infection. The chain is built from TRBV30 and TRBJ1-5, with D unresolved. CDR3 residues: CAWNVMRRLNQPQHF. CDR3 DNA: TGTGCCTGGAATGTAATGCGACGGCTCAATCAGCCCCAGCATTTT.